Each of the 18 T cell receptor beta chains below was sequenced from the same sample in a study of cytomegalovirus exposure and HLA in healthy donors. PCR amplification relied on 60 Vbeta primers (plus 13 Jbeta primers). This table comes from immunoSEQ multiplex PCR, and its TCRdb copy is limited to in-frame clones, with some not included. The specimen's table records 130,000 or so clones. The sequencing sample was made of PBMCs. Receptors were obtained from a woman aged 55-75 years in good health and CMV-seronegative.

This rearrangement joins TRBV12-1 to TRBJ1-1. TRBV12-1 is a pseudogene segment. The length of the CDR3 is 12 residues. CDR3 DNA: TGTGCCAACGAGGGTGTGAACACTGAAGCTTTCTTT. Translating it yields CANEGVNTEAFF.

V and J are TRBV10-1 and TRBJ2-7; 7 nucleotides match TRBD1. CDR3 size: 12 residues. In germline, CDR1 is WNHNN, CDR2 SYGVQD (reference sequence). Trimming at V came to 11 bases and at J to 2 bases, leaving 6 bases not matched to a gene. The CDR3 DNA follows: TGCGCCTCTGGGGACAGTCCCTACGAGCAGTACTTC. It is translated as CASGDSPYEQYF.

The rearrangement links TRBV6-5 to TRBJ1-2; 8 nucleotides match TRBD1. Germline CDR1 and CDR2: MNHEY and SVGAGI. The junction had 7 bases not matched to a gene; V was cut back by 5 bases and J by 8 bases. The CDR3 consists of 13 residues. The DNA for the CDR3 is TGTGCCAGCAGTGGACAGGGTACTATGGGCTACACCTTC. Translation gives CASSGQGTMGYTF.

The chain links TRBV28 to TRBJ1-5; tentative D call: TRBD1 (5 bases). V shed 6 bases and J shed 9 bases, with 18 bases lying between them. The CDR3 totals 14 residues. Germline CDR1 MDHEN, CDR2 SYDVKM. The CDR3 sequence is CASRGLVARWPQHF. The CDR3 region has the DNA TGTGCCAGCAGGGGACTGGTAGCTAGGTGGCCCCAGCATTTT.

The chain combines TRBV7-3 with TRBJ2-1; D call uncertain. V was clipped by 3 bases and J by 8 bases, with 11 bases between them. Germline V gene lookup returns CDR1 SGHTA and CDR2 FQGTGA. The CDR3 totals 13 residues. CDR3 region: CASSFNSLDEQFF. CDR3 DNA: TGTGCCAGCAGCTTCAACAGCCTCGATGAGCAGTTCTTC. Full variable domain (rest looked up from reference TRBV7-3 and TRBJ2-1): GAGVSQTPSNKVTEKGKYVELRCDPISGHTALYWYRQSLGQGPEFLIYFQGTGAADDSGLPNDRFFAVRPEGSVSTLKIQRTERGDSAVYLCASSFNSLDEQFFGPGTRLTVL.

The rearrangement uses TRBV7-9 and TRBJ1-1; 7 bases match TRBD1. V was pared by 4 bases and J by 4 bases, with 15 bases of the junction left unmatched. Looked up from germline, CDR1 is SEHNR and CDR2 is FQNEAQ (reference sequence). This CDR3 has 17 residues. CDR3 nucleotides: TGTGCCAGCAGCTCAACCATCACCCAGGGGGTCGGCACTGAAGCTTTCTTT. Its translation: CASSSTITQGVGTEAFF.

The chain joins TRBV7-6 to TRBJ2-7; 12 positions agree with TRBD2. V shed 6 bases and J 0 bases; nucleotides not matched to a gene: 3. The CDR3 is 15 residues long. Germline V gives CDR1 SGHVS, CDR2 FNYEAQ. CDR3 DNA sequence: TGTGCCAGCAGTCTGACTAGCGGGGGCTCCTACGAGCAGTACTTC. As protein: CASSLTSGGSYEQYF.

The V gene is TRBV27, the J gene TRBJ2-5; D unresolved. CDR1 is MNHEY and CDR2 is SMNVEV in the germline V gene (reference sequence). Trimming shortened V by 3 bases and J by 3 bases, and 14 bases separated the two germline ends. The CDR3 consists of 15 residues. CDR3 residues: CASSFTGWSEETQYF. For the CDR3, the DNA is TGTGCCAGCAGTTTCACCGGGTGGAGCGAAGAGACCCAGTACTTC.

The V gene is TRBV29-1, the J gene TRBJ1-1; D possibly corresponds to TRBD1 (5 bases). The V and J ends lost 5 bases and 0 bases respectively, with 16 bases between them. Germline V CDR1 and CDR2: SQVTM, ANQGSEA. CDR3 size: 15 residues. The CDR3 DNA is TGCAGCGTTACCCCGCGGGGGTACATGAACACTGAAGCTTTCTTT. It is translated as CSVTPRGYMNTEAFF.

V gene TRBV2 combines with J gene TRBJ2-2; 16 bases are shared with TRBD2. This CDR3 has 19 amino acids. Germline V gene data show CDR1 as SNHLY and CDR2 as FYNNEI. The J segment lost 3 bases and the V segment lost 5 bases, leaving 9 bases of the junction unmatched. The CDR3 sequence: CASSFAGTSGGVDTGELFF. In nucleotides, the CDR3 is TGTGCCAGCAGTTTTGCCGGGACTAGCGGGGGGGTCGACACCGGGGAGCTGTTTTTT.

The rearrangement uses TRBV12-1 and TRBJ1-5; TRBD1 is the table's D call, not checked against the DNA. TRBV12-1 has pseudogene status. The CDR3 spans 16 residues. The CDR3 is CASSWDTPYPDQPQHF. The CDR3 bases are TGTGCCAGCAGCTGGGACACTCCTTACCCCGATCAGCCCCAGCATTTT.

The V gene is TRBV27, the J gene TRBJ2-7; D gene ambiguous. This CDR3 contains 14 residues. The germline V gene has CDR1 MNHEY and CDR2 SMNVEV (reference sequence). Between the trimmed V and J ends, which lost 5 bases and 1 base, there was a span of 12 bases. The CDR3 region has the DNA TGTGCCAGCAGTGCTAGACTCGCTTCCTACGAGCAGTACTTC. Translation gives CASSARLASYEQYF.

The chain employs TRBV11-3 and TRBJ2-3; tentative D call: TRBD2 (5 bases). Germline CDR1 reads SGHNT; CDR2 reads YENEEA. V lost 1 base to trimming and J lost 3 bases, with 14 bases between them. This CDR3 region has 16 residues. The CDR3 loop reads CASSLGGSGITDTQYF. The CDR3 coding sequence is TGTGCCAGCAGCTTAGGAGGGTCAGGAATTACAGATACGCAGTATTTT.

For this clone: The conserved phenylalanine or tryptophan is not found at the CDR3 terminus, so this likely reflects a read error. The chain couples TRBV28 to TRBJ1-1; D gene uncertain. The V end was cut by 3 bases, the J end by 4 bases, with 9 bases between. Germline V gene sequence: CDR1 MDHEN, CDR2 SYDVKM. The CDR3 has 13 amino acids. CDR3 coding DNA: TGTGCCAGCAGTTTTCCAGGAATCACTGAAGCTTTCTCT. It specifies CASSFPGITEAFS.

The chain is built from TRBV6-6 and TRBJ2-7; D ambiguous. Germline CDR1 is MNHNY and CDR2 is SVGAGI (reference sequence). The CDR3 runs to 12 residues. The germline V and J ends were trimmed by 2 bases and 3 bases, with 5 bases remaining between them. In nucleotides, the CDR3 is TGTGCCAGCAGTTACATGAGCTACGAGCAGTACTTC. Amino acid sequence: CASSYMSYEQYF.

The chain recombines TRBV13 with TRBJ2-3; 7 positions match TRBD2. Looked up from germline, CDR1 is PRHDT and CDR2 is FYEKMQ (reference sequence). Germline trimming cut 4 bases from V and 1 base from J; bases unmatched to any gene: 5. This CDR3 is 15 amino acids long. The CDR3 here is CASSSGGRGTDTQYF. In DNA form, the CDR3 reads TGTGCCAGCAGCTCGGGAGGAAGAGGCACAGATACGCAGTATTTT.

The gene calls are TRBV6-1 and TRBJ1-1; D not resolved. Trimming shortened V by 4 bases and J by 0 bases, and 15 bases separated the two germline ends. Germline CDR1 reads MNHNS; CDR2 reads SASEGT. The CDR3 has 16 amino acids. The CDR3 sequence: CASSGHPRVLNTEAFF. The CDR3 DNA reads TGTGCCAGCAGTGGACACCCGAGAGTGTTGAACACTGAAGCTTTCTTT.

The V gene is TRBV5-4, the J gene TRBJ1-5; D call uncertain. This CDR3 is built from 13 residues. Germline V gene data show CDR1 as SGHNT and CDR2 as YYREEE (reference sequence). V lost 0 bases and J 3 bases, leaving 4 bases between the germline ends. The CDR3 DNA follows: TGTGCCAGCAGCTTGGACAACAATCAGCCCCAGCATTTT. Translating it yields CASSLDNNQPQHF.